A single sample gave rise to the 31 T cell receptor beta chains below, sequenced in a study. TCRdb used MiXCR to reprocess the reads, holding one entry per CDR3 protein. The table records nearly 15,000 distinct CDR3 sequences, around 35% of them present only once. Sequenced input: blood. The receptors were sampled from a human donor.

CDR3 bases: TGTGCCAGCAGTTCGATAAGCGGCCGCCATGGAGGGTGCACAGATACGCAGTATTTT. Protein sequence: CASSSISGRHGGCTDTQYF. The V call is TRBV28, the J call TRBJ2-3, with D perhaps matching TRBD2 (6 bases). Trimming removed 4 bases from V and 1 base from J, with 24 bases in between. This CDR3 region has 19 residues. Germline-derived CDR1 and CDR2 are MDHEN and SYDVKM.

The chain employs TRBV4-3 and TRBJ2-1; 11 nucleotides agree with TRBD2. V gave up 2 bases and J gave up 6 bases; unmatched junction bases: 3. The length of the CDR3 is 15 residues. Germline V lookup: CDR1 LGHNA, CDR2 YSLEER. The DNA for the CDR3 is TGCGCCAGCAGCCAACTAGCGGGAGGACGCAATGAGCAGTTCTTC. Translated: CASSQLAGGRNEQFF.

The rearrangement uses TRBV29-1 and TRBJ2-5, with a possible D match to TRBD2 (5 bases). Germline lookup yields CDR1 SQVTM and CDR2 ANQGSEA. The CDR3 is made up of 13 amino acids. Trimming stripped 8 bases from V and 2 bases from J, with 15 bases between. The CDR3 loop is CSSLQRFQETQYF. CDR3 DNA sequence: TGCAGCAGTTTACAGCGGTTTCAAGAGACCCAGTACTTC.

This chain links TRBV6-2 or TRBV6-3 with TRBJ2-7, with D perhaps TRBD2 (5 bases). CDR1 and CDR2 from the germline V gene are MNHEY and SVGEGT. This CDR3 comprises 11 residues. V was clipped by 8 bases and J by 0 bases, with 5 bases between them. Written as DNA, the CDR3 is TGTGCCAGCGGGAGCTCCTACGAGCAGTACTTC. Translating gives CASGSSYEQYF.

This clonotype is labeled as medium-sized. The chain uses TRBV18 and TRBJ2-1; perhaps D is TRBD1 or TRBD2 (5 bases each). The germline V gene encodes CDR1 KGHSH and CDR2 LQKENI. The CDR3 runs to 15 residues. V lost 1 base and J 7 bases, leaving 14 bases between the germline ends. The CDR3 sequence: CASSPQGLWENEQFF. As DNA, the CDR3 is TGTGCCAGCTCACCACAGGGGCTATGGGAGAATGAGCAGTTCTTC.

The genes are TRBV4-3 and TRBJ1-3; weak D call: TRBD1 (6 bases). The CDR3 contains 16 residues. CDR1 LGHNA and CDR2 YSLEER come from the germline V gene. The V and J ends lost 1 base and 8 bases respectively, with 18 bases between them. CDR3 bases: TGCGCCAGCAGCCAAGGGCAGGGGCATCATGGCTACACCATATATTTT. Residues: CASSQGQGHHGYTIYF.

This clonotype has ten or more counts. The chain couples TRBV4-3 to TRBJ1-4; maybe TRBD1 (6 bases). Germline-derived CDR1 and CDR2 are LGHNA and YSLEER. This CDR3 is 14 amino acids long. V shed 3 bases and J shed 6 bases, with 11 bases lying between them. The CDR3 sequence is CASSQGGRDEKLFF. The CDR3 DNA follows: TGCGCCAGCAGCCAGGGGGGCAGGGATGAAAAACTGTTTTTT.

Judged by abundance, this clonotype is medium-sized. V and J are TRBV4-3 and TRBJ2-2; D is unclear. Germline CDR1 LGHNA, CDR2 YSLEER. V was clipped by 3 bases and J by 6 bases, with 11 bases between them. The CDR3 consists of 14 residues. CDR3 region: CASSQQADAGELFF. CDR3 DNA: TGCGCCAGCAGCCAGCAGGCAGATGCCGGGGAGCTGTTTTTT.

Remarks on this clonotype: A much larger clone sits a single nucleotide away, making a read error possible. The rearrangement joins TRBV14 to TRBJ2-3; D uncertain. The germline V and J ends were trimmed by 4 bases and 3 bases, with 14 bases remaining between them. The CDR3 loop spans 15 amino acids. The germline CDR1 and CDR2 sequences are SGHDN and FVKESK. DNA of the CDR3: TGTGCCAGCAGCCTCTCGAAACTAAAAACAGATACGCAGTATTTT. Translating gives CASSLSKLKTDTQYF.

As DNA, the CDR3 is TGCAGCGCGAGACAGGGGGGCTCCTACAATGAGCAGTTCTTC. This codes for CSARQGGSYNEQFF. This chain uses TRBV20-1 with TRBJ2-1, with 9 bases identical to TRBD1. There are 14 residues in the CDR3. Germline lookup yields CDR1 DFQATT and CDR2 SNEGSKA (reference sequence).

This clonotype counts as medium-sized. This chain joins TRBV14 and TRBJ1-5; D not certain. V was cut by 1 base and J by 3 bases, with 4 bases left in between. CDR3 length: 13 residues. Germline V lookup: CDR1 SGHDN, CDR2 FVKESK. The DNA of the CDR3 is TGTGCCAGCAGCCAAGGACACAATCAGCCCCAGCATTTT. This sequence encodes CASSQGHNQPQHF.

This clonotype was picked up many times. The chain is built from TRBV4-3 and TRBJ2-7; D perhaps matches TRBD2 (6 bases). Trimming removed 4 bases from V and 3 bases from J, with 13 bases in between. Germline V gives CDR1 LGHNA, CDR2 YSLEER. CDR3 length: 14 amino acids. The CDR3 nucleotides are TGCGCCAGCAGCCGAGGGGACTGGGGCTACGAGCAGTACTTC. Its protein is CASSRGDWGYEQYF.

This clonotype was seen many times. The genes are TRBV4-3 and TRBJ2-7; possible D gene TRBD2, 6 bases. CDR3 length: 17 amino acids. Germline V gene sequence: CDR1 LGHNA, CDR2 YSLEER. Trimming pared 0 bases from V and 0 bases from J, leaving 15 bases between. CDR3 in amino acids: CASSQDRLGGISYEQYF. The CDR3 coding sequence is TGCGCCAGCAGCCAAGATCGATTGGGGGGAATCTCCTACGAGCAGTACTTC.

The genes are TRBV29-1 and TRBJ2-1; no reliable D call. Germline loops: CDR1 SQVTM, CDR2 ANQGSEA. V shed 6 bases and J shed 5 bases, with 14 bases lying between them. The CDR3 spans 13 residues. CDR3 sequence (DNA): TGCAGCGTGCGGACCCAGGCAAACAATGAGCAGTTCTTC. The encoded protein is CSVRTQANNEQFF.

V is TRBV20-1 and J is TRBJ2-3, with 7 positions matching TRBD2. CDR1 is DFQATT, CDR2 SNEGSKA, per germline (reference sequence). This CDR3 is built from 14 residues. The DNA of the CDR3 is TGCAGCGGGAGAGGGGACTACAGCACAGATACGCAGTATTTT. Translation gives CSGRGDYSTDTQYF.

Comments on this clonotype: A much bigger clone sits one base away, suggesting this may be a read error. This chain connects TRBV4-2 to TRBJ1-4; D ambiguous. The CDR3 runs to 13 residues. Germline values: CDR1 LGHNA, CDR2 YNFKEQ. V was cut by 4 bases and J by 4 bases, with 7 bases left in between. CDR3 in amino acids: CASSRGRNEKLFF. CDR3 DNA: TGTGCCAGCAGCCGAGGACGTAATGAAAAACTGTTTTTT.

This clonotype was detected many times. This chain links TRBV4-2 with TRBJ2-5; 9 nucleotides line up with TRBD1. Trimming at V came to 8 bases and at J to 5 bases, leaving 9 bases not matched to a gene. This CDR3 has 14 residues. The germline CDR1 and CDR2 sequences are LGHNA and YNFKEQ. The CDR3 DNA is TGTGCCAGCGAAGACAGGGGGAGATCGGAGACCCAGTACTTC. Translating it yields CASEDRGRSETQYF.

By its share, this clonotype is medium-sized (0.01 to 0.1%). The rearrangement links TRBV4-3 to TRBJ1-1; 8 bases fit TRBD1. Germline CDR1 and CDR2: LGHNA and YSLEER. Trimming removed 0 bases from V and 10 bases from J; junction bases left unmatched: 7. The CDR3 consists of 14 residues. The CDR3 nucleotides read TGCGCCAGCAGCCAAGATAGACAGGGGCTGCGAGCTTTCTTT. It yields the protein CASSQDRQGLRAFF.

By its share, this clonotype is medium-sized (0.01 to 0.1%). The CDR3 region has the DNA TGCGCCAGCAGCCGGGGACTAGCGGGATTTGGTGAGCAGTTCTTC. This encodes CASSRGLAGFGEQFF. The V gene is TRBV4-3, the J gene TRBJ2-1, with 13 positions matching TRBD2. V shed 4 bases, J shed 9 bases, and the junction held 6 bases outside the gene matches. CDR3 length: 15 residues. Per germline, CDR1 LGHNA and CDR2 YSLEER.

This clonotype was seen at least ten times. DNA for the CDR3: TGCAGCGTTGAACCCCATAGGGGTCGACGCACAGATACGCAGTATTTT. This gives the protein CSVEPHRGRRTDTQYF. V usage is TRBV29-1 and J usage is TRBJ2-3; possibly TRBD1 for D (5 bases). CDR3 size: 16 residues. The V gene lost 2 bases and the J gene lost 1 base, with 16 bases spanning the gap. Germline-derived CDR1 and CDR2 are SQVTM and ANQGSEA.

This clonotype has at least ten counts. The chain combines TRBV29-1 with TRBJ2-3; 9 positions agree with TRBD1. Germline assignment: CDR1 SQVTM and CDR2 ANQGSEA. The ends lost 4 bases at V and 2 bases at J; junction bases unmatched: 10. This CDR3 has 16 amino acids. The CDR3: CSVGDRTGAYTDTQYF. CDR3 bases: TGCAGCGTTGGAGATCGGACAGGGGCTTACACAGATACGCAGTATTTT.

Here the CDR3 reads CASSQGITGGTTLTLHF. The DNA of the CDR3 is TGTGCCAGCAGCCAAGGAATAACAGGGGGCACCACTCTCACCCTCCACTTT. The chain employs TRBV4-2 and TRBJ1-6, with 9 bases fitting TRBD1. The CDR3 covers 17 residues. With 1 base clipped from V and 14 bases from J, the junction kept 15 bases outside the gene matches. CDR1 and CDR2 from the germline V gene are LGHNA and YNFKEQ.

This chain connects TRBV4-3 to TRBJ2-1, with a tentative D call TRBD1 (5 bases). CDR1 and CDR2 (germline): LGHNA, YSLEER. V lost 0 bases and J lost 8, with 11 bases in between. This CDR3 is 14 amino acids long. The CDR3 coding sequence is TGCGCCAGCAGCCAAGACAGCAGGGAAGATGAGCAGTTCTTC. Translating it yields CASSQDSREDEQFF.

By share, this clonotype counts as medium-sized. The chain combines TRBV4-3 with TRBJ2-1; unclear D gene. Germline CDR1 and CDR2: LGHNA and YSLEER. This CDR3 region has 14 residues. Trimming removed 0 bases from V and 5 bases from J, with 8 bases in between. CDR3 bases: TGCGCCAGCAGCCAAGATCCCAGTAACAATGAGCAGTTCTTC. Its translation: CASSQDPSNNEQFF.

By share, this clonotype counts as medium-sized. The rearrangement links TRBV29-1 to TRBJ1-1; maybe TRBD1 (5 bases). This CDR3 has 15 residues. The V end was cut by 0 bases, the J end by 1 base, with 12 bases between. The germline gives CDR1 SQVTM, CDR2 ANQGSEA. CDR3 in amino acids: CSVEDHGAQNTEAFF. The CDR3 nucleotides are TGCAGCGTTGAAGATCACGGGGCTCAGAACACTGAAGCTTTCTTT.

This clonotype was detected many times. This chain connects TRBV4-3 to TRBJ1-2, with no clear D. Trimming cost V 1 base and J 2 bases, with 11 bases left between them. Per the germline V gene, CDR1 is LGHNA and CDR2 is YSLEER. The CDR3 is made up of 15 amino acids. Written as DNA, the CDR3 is TGCGCCAGCAGCCAAGTCCGGGGTCCCAACTATGGCTACACCTTC. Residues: CASSQVRGPNYGYTF.

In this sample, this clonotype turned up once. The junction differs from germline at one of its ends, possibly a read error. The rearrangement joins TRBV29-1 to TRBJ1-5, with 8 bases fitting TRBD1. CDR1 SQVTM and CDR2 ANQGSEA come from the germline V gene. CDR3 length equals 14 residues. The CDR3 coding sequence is TGTAACATTGTGGGGACAGGATTTAATCAGCCCCAGCATTTT. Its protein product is CNIVGTGFNQPQHF.

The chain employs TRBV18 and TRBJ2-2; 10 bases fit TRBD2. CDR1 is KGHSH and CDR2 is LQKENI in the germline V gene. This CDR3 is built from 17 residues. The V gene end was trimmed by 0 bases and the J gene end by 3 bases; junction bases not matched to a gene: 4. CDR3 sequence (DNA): TGTGCCAGCTCACCACCGGCTAGCGGGAGCTACACCGGGGAGCTGTTTTTT. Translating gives CASSPPASGSYTGELFF.

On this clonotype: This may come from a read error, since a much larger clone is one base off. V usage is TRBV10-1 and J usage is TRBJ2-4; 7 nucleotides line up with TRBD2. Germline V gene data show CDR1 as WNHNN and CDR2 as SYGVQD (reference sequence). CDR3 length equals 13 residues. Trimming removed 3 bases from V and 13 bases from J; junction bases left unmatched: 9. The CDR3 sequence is CASSDGDYNEQYF. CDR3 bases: TGCGCCAGCAGTGACGGGGACTACAATGAGCAGTACTTC.

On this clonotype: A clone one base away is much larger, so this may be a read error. The chain's CDR3 is CSSSQLSTGTSSPQYF. CDR3 sequence (DNA): TGTTCCAGCAGCCAACTCTCTACCGGGACAAGTTCTCCGCAGTACTTC. This sequence joins TRBV4-2 and TRBJ2-7; maybe TRBD1 (6 bases). Per germline, CDR1 LGHNA and CDR2 YNFKEQ. This CDR3 is 16 amino acids long.

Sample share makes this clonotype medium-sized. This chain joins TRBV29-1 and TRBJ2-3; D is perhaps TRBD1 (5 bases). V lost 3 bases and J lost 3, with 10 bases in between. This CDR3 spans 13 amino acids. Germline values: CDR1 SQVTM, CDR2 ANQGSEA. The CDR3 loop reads CSVDQGRTDTQYF. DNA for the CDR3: TGCAGCGTTGATCAGGGTAGGACAGATACGCAGTATTTT.